The sequence of this TCR beta chain was determined in a study of T-cell memory formation after mild COVID-19. Study context: TCR clustering was largely donor specific.

This clonotype was seen a few times. Its antigen remains unknown. Trimming left V 3 bases short and J 3 bases short, with 6 bases between. This CDR3 comprises 12 residues. General study points: Contracting clones, day 15 to 85, had balanced CD4/CD8, and later expanders favored CD4+. Pre-infection memory carried some responding clones, suggesting that cross-reactive memory joined.

TCRdb used MiXCR to reprocess the 5' RACE reads, holding one entry per CDR3 protein. Of about 110,000 distinct CDR3 sequences in the sample, about a sixth were seen once. The sample taken for sequencing was PBMCs or a T cell subset sorted from them (not recorded which). The receptor was isolated from an adult woman who had mild COVID-19 (a few samples of this study predate the infection). Cell type and time point are not known. The chain is built from TRBV12-3 or TRBV12-4 and TRBJ2-7; no definite D call. The CDR3 DNA is TGTGCCAGCAGTTTGAAAATCTACGAGCAGTACTTC. It codes for CASSLKIYEQYF.